The clone carrying this TCR beta chain was observed at least ten times. The antigen is undetermined. Those patients picked for sequencing had displayed CD8+CD57+ cell expansion on flow cytometry. Severe acquired aplastic anemia was present in all patients. Blood came from patients not yet given any therapy. The data were taken from a study of CD8+CD57+ T cells in acquired aplastic anemia. Study-level findings and limits: Around 27 sequences, all CD8+ CDR3, were shared between patients and controls.

Both TCR beta VDJ combination and CDR3 sequence profiling were carried out. Genomic DNA was the template for this profiling. TCRdb redid the calling of the reads with MiXCR, one entry per CDR3 protein. The table shows around 220,000 distinct CDR3 sequences, with under 50% occurring only once. Germline assignment: CDR1 MNHNS and CDR2 SASEGT. The CDR3 totals 12 residues. V gave up 2 bases and J gave up 7 bases, with 8 bases separating them. The chain is built from TRBV6-1 and TRBJ1-1; D gene uncertain. This receptor was taken from a human donor with aplastic anemia. Sequences were obtained from sorted CD4+, CD8+, or CD8+CD57+ T cells (not recorded which) from PBMCs. CDR3 residues: CASSESRVEAFF. DNA for the CDR3: TGTGCCAGCAGTGAATCTAGGGTTGAAGCTTTCTTT.